What follows describes a single T cell receptor (beta chain). Its antigen is not known. The entry originates in a study of T cell responses to AZD1222 COVID-19 vaccine. Study observations and caveats: Spike-specific TCR breadth and depth grew following two AZD1222 doses.

Sequencing was performed with immunoSEQ multiplex PCR; in TCRdb, only in-frame clones are kept and a portion is missing. In the table there are some 120,000 clones, 92% of which are singletons. The CDR3 contains 16 residues. Germline V CDR1 and CDR2: LGHDT, YNNKEL (reference sequence). The V and J ends lost 4 bases and 0 bases respectively, with 13 bases between them. The sequences come from peripheral blood, collected 28 days after the second AZD1222 dose. The TCR was taken from an adult who received the AZD1222 COVID-19 vaccine. The J gene is TRBJ2-1, the V gene TRBV3-1 (or the pseudogene TRBV3-2), with D tentatively TRBD2 (6 bases). The CDR3 DNA reads TGTGCCAGCAGCCCAAAGCGGGTCCTCTCCTACAATGAGCAGTTCTTC. It specifies CASSPKRVLSYNEQFF.